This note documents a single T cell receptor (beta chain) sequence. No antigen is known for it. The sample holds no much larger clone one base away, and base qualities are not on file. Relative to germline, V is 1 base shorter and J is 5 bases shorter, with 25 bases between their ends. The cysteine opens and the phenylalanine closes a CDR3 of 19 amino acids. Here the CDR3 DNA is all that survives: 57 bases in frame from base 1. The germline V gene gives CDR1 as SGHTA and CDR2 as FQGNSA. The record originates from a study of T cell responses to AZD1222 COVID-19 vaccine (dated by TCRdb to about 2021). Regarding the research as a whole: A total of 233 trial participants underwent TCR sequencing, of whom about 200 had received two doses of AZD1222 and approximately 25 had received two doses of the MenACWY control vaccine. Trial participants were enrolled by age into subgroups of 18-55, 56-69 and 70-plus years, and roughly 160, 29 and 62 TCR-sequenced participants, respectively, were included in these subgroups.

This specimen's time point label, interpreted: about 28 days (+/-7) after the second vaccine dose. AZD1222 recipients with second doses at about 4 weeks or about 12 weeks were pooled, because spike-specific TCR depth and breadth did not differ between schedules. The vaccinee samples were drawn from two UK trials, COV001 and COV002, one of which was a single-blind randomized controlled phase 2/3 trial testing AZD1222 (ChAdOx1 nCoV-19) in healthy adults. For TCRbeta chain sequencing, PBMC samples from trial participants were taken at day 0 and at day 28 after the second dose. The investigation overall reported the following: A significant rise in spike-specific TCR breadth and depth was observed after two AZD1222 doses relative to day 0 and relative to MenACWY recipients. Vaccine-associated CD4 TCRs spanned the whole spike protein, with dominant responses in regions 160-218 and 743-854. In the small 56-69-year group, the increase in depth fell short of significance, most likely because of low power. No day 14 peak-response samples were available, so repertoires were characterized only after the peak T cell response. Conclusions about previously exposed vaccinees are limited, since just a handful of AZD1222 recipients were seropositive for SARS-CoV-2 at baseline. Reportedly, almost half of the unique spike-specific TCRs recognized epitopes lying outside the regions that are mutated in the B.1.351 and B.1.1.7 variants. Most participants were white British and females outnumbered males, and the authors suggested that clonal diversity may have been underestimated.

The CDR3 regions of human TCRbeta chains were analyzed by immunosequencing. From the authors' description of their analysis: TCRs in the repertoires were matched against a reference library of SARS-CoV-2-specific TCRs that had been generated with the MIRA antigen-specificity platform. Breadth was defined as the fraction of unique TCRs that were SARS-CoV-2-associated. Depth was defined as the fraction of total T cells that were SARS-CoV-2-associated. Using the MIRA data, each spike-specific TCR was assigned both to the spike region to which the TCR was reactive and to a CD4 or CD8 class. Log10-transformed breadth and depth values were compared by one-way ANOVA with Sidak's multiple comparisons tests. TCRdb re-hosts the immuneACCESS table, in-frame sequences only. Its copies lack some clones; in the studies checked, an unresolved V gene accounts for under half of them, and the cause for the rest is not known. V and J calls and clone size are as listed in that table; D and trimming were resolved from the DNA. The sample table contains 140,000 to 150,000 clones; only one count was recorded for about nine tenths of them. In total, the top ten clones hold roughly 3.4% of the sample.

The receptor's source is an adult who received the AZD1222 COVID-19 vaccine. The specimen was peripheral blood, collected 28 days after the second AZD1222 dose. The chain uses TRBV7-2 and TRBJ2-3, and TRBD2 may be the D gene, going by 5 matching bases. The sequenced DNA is TGTGCCAGCAGCTTAGAATTACCGGACTTATCGAGCGAGCGAGATACGCAGTATTTT. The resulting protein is CASSLELPDLSSERDTQYF.